This TCR beta chain was recorded in a study of human CD8 memory T cell subsets (TCRdb year 2020). About the full investigation: The clonal relationships among stem-like (TSTEM), progenitor exhausted-like (TPEX) and effector memory CD8+ T cell subsets were assessed by comparing the TCRbeta repertoires of these subsets. TCRbeta repertoires were obtained from TSTEM, TPEX and effector memory subsets contributed by each of more than five donors. The investigation overall reported the following: Sequencing was limited to TCRbeta chains, and the repertoire comparisons were based on a handful of donors analyzed with paired t-tests and Bonferroni correction. Clonotypes were shared with effector memory cells by both stem-like subsets, but only minimal overlap was found between TSTEM and TPEX repertoires, suggesting distinct antigen spectra. Normalized Shannon-Wiener diversity was similarly high in the TSTEM and TPEX subsets, while the effector memory subsets were comparatively less diverse. Chao1 estimates suggested greater repertoire diversity in TSTEM than in TPEX subsets, potentially reflecting a broader range of specificities.

Worth noting for this clonotype: Its antigen is not yet known.

For CDR1 and CDR2, the germline V gene (reference sequence) lists DFQATT and SNEGSKA. Reading from cysteine to phenylalanine, the CDR3 counts 15 amino acids. The record lacks a DNA sequence. The run used a NextSeq 550. A Human TCR Profiling Kit was used to prepare UMI-labeled 5' RACE TCRbeta libraries. Every TCRbeta library was prepared in parallel with an identical number of PCR cycles. In the original analysis: Between roughly 3,000 and 18,000 functional CDR3beta clonotypes were contained in each TCRbeta library. MIGEC 1.2.9 was used for UMI extraction and consensus assembly, with a minimum of three reads required per UMI. In-frame CDR3beta repertoires were extracted with MiXCR 3.0.3. Diversity metrics were computed in VDJtools 1.2.1 after downsampling each sample to 42,000 randomly selected UMIs. Repertoire overlap metrics D, R and F2 were calculated in VDJtools for the top 3,000 clones of each sample pair. TCRdb reprocessed the reads, reporting each CDR3 protein sequence once and no DNA. The V and J calls and clone size are TCRdb's, not the authors'. The table kept for this sample lists over 6,500 distinct CDR3 sequences. The ten largest clones represent roughly a fifth of the sample.

Progenitor exhausted-like memory CD8+ T cells (TPEX) were defined as CCR7+ PD-1+ TIGIT+ early differentiated memory cells with dysfunctional, exhausted-like traits. Peripheral blood mononuclear cells were isolated from healthy donor buffy coats by density gradient separation. In the study, negative magnetic separation with EasySep or MojoSort CD8+ T cell isolation kits was used to enrich total CD8+ T cells. An RNeasy Mini Kit was used to extract total RNA from duplicate vials of over 130,000 sorted CD8+ T cells per subset. PBMCs were used either fresh or after being cryopreserved in fetal bovine serum containing approximately 9.8% DMSO. Fluorescence-activated cell sorting on a FACSAria III was used to sort CD8+ T cell subsets to purity.

This receptor was identified in a human donor in good health. The chain couples TRBV20-1 to TRBJ2-3; TCRdb picks TRBD2, but there is no DNA to check that call. Sequenced input: CD8+ T cells from PBMCs. CDR3 protein: CSARAAGVNTDTQYF.